This T cell receptor (beta chain) was recovered during a study of blood T cell repertoires in COVID-19. Study overall: Sites across the United States, Italy and Spain contributed samples from acute and convalescent COVID-19.

Original processing notes: Reference gene primer amplification gave estimated nucleated cell counts. Here immunoSEQ multiplex PCR was the method, and the copy in TCRdb shows in-frame clones only, minus some. V and J calls and clone size come straight from that table; D and trimming were deduced from the DNA. The data contain some 500,000 clones, roughly nine tenths of them singletons. This clone was seen a handful of times. This receptor was identified in a woman between 45 and 65 years old with COVID-19, enrolled during active disease. Sequencing input: peripheral blood.

The CDR3 bases are TGTGCCAGCGGGTCAGGGTTTGAAGCTTTCTTT. This translates into CASGSGFEAFF. This chain connects TRBV28 to TRBJ1-1, with D tentatively TRBD1 (5 bases). V lost 8 bases, J lost 7 bases, and 11 bases lay in between. CDR1 is MDHEN, CDR2 SYDVKM, per germline. This CDR3 contains 11 residues.